The 14 T cell receptor beta chains below were found in one sample sequenced in a study of CD8 T cells in ankylosing spondylitis. TCRdb fed the 5' RACE reads into MiXCR, producing one record per CDR3 protein. Of about 360,000 distinct CDR3 sequences listed, about 15% are singletons. The source material was blood, either unsorted or a sorted T cell fraction (not recorded which). These receptors all come from a male donor with ankylosing spondylitis or in good health (not recorded which).

This clonotype came up many times. The chain couples TRBV7-2 to TRBJ1-1, with a tentative D call TRBD1 (5 bases). Germline V gives CDR1 SGHTA, CDR2 FQGNSA. There are 15 residues in the CDR3. The V gene lost 5 bases and the J gene lost 0 bases, with 13 bases spanning the gap. CDR3 sequence: CASSPHGTLNTEAFF. The CDR3, as DNA: TGTGCCAGCAGCCCCCATGGGACGTTGAACACTGAAGCTTTCTTT.

There are many counts of this clonotype. The genes are TRBV5-1 and TRBJ2-3; D is unresolved. Between the trimmed V and J ends, which lost 3 bases and 0 bases, there was a span of 8 bases. Germline V gives CDR1 SGHRS, CDR2 YFSETQ. This CDR3 has 14 residues. CDR3 protein: CASSSVPSTDTQYF. DNA of the CDR3: TGCGCCAGCAGCTCGGTTCCTAGCACAGATACGCAGTATTTT. The full variable domain, its missing parts supplied by reference TRBV5-1 and TRBJ2-3, is KAGVTQTPRYLIKTRGQQVTLSCSPISGHRSVSWYQQTPGQGLQFLFEYFSETQRNKGNFPGRFSGRQFSNSRSEMNVSTLELGDSALYLCASSSVPSTDTQYFGPGTRLTVL.

This chain uses TRBV20-1 with TRBJ1-1; TRBD1 is a possible D gene (5 bases). Germline assignment: CDR1 DFQATT and CDR2 SNEGSKA (reference sequence). This CDR3 is 14 amino acids long. The V end was cut by 3 bases, the J end by 1 base, with 12 bases between. CDR3 coding DNA: TGCAGTGCTAGGGTAACAGGCTCGAACACTGAAGCTTTCTTT. This sequence encodes CSARVTGSNTEAFF.

This chain connects TRBV6-2 or TRBV6-3 to TRBJ2-1, with 10 bases aligning to TRBD2. The CDR3 consists of 16 residues. CDR1 and CDR2 (germline): MNHEY, SVGEGT. V gave up 6 bases and J gave up 2 bases; unmatched junction bases: 7. The chain's CDR3 is CASRIPSGSAYNEQFF. The CDR3 DNA reads TGTGCCAGCAGGATTCCTAGCGGGAGCGCCTACAATGAGCAGTTCTTC.

This clonotype showed up just a few times. This chain uses TRBV15 with TRBJ2-3; 8 bases fit TRBD2. Trimming cost V 1 base and J 0 bases; bases outside gene matches: 9. Germline CDR1 reads LNHNV; CDR2 reads YYDKDF (reference sequence). The CDR3 runs to 18 residues. As DNA, the CDR3 is TGTGCCACCAGCAGAGCTCCCAAGGTAGCGGGAAGCACAGATACGCAGTATTTT. Translated: CATSRAPKVAGSTDTQYF.

In this sample, this clonotype turned up many times. The chain uses TRBV29-1 and TRBJ1-1; D ambiguous. The germline V gene encodes CDR1 SQVTM and CDR2 ANQGSEA. The CDR3 has 13 amino acids. V was trimmed by 3 bases and J by 1 base, leaving 9 bases between them. For the CDR3, the DNA is TGCAGCGTTGATCGTCAGGCGAACACTGAAGCTTTCTTT. Translated: CSVDRQANTEAFF.

This clonotype is medium-sized (0.01 to 0.1%) within its sample. This chain connects TRBV29-1 to TRBJ1-1, with D tentatively TRBD1 (5 bases). The CDR3 totals 12 residues. Trimming took off 7 bases at V and 1 base at J, with 10 bases between the two ends. CDR1 SQVTM and CDR2 ANQGSEA come from the germline V gene. Here the CDR3 reads CSAHGGNTEAFF. CDR3 sequence (DNA): TGCAGCGCCCACGGGGGGAACACTGAAGCTTTCTTT.

The table lists this clonotype with a few counts. The chain has TRBV12-3 or TRBV12-4 and TRBJ2-2; D perhaps matches TRBD2 (5 bases). The CDR3 loop spans 14 amino acids. V was clipped by 3 bases and J by 3 bases, with 8 bases between them. Here the CDR3 DNA reads TGTGCCAGCAGTTTTGGAGGTTACACCGGGGAGCTGTTTTTT. As protein: CASSFGGYTGELFF.

The chain uses TRBV20-1 and TRBJ2-1; D uncertain. The CDR3 totals 14 residues. Trimming left V 8 bases short and J 0 bases short, with 14 bases between. Germline lookup yields CDR1 DFQATT and CDR2 SNEGSKA (reference sequence). The CDR3 region has the DNA TGCAGTACCCCTCCCCTGAGCTCCTACAATGAGCAGTTCTTC. It translates to CSTPPLSSYNEQFF.

This clonotype appeared a few times. The V and J genes are TRBV3-1 and TRBJ1-1, with D possibly matching TRBD1 (5 bases). The germline V and J ends were trimmed by 4 bases and 8 bases, with 14 bases remaining between them. CDR3 length: 13 amino acids. Germline V gene lookup returns CDR1 LGHDT and CDR2 YNNKEL (reference sequence). CDR3 DNA sequence: TGTGCCAGCAGCCCCGGGCAGGGTGGAGAAGCTTTCTTT. Protein: CASSPGQGGEAFF.

V gene TRBV10-3 combines with J gene TRBJ2-2, with D maybe TRBD1 (6 bases). Germline V gives CDR1 ENHRY, CDR2 SYGVKD. The CDR3 runs 15 residues. Trimming stripped 2 bases from V and 1 base from J, with 8 bases between. In DNA form, the CDR3 reads TGTGCCATCAGTGAGGGGACAAAGAACACCGGGGAGCTGTTTTTT. Its translation is CAISEGTKNTGELFF.

There are a few counts of this clonotype. The chain is built from TRBV6-5 and TRBJ1-1, with 9 positions matching TRBD1. The CDR3 covers 14 residues. The germline V gene has CDR1 MNHEY and CDR2 SVGAGI. The junction had 0 bases not matched to a gene; V was cut back by 0 bases and J by 4 bases. In DNA form, the CDR3 reads TGTGCCAGCAGTTACTCGGGACAGGGCACTGAAGCTTTCTTT. Its translation: CASSYSGQGTEAFF.

The table lists this clonotype with a few counts. The chain carries TRBV6-1 and TRBJ1-6; D not certain. Deletions cut 3 bases from V and 7 bases from J, with 7 bases between. This CDR3 spans 13 amino acids. From germline, CDR1 is MNHNS and CDR2 SASEGT. The CDR3 sequence: CASSENGNSPLHF. The DNA for the CDR3 is TGTGCCAGCAGTGAGAACGGGAATTCACCCCTCCACTTT.

J is TRBJ2-3 and V is TRBV7-9, with TRBD1 identical over 11 bases. This CDR3 comprises 16 residues. Germline CDR1 SEHNR, CDR2 FQNEAQ (reference sequence). Trimming removed 3 bases from V and 2 bases from J; junction bases left unmatched: 4. As DNA, the CDR3 is TGTGCCAGCAGCTTGGACAGGGGGCAGAACACAGATACGCAGTATTTT. Residues: CASSLDRGQNTDTQYF.